Reported below is one TCR beta chain. Its cognate antigen is unknown. These data belong to a study of T cell clonotyping in hematopoietic cell transplantation. Recipient blood drawn about 28 days pretransplant and days 30, 100, 180 after. Findings and limits, study-wide: At the given depth, recipient repertoires were over 95% de novo clonotypes.

Libraries were prepared by immunoSEQ multiplex PCR; TCRdb keeps only in-frame clonotypes and omits some of them. The table includes 4,900 or so clones, about 26% detected once. Germline values: CDR1 MDHEN, CDR2 SYDVKM. The length of the CDR3 is 14 residues. Trimming at V came to 6 bases and at J to 10 bases, leaving 13 bases not matched to a gene. The chain joins TRBV28 to TRBJ1-2; 8 nucleotides line up with TRBD1. This receptor was obtained from a male patient in his thirties or forties who had an allogeneic stem cell transplant from an unrelated donor, so the T cells may come from the graft donor. Some clones in this sample may be carry-over from other donors' samples. The source material was peripheral blood mononuclear cells, sampled 180 days after allogeneic stem cell transplant. The CDR3 bases are TGTGCCAGCAGGCCCTCGACAGGGGTAAATGACTACACCTTC. This codes for CASRPSTGVNDYTF.